The clone carrying this T cell receptor beta chain was seen only a few times. Its antigen is unknown. This sample was taken from a study of blood T cells in healthy people across ages. Looking at the study overall: Capturing about one barcoded beta molecule per two T cells was achieved by template switching.

Primers used in a second PCR of about 7 to 12 cycles were a sample-barcoded 5' primer and a J-beta primer mix. TCRdb called the 5' RACE reads again in MiXCR, with one record for every CDR3 protein. This table has 500,000 to 700,000 distinct CDR3 sequences, about 30% appearing once. Germline V gives CDR1 LGHNA, CDR2 YSLEER. This CDR3 has 15 residues. The germline V and J ends were trimmed by 0 bases and 7 bases, with 12 bases remaining between them. Whole-study findings and limits: PBMCs went unsorted, and a conclusive naive versus antigen-experienced comparison was therefore prevented. No one knew whether donors had CMV, which possibly confounded expanded clonotype changes.

This clonotype was sampled from a woman older than 75 in good health. The sample consisted of blood. This rearrangement joins TRBV4-3 to TRBJ2-2, with D unclear. The CDR3 DNA reads as TGCGCCAGCAGCCAAGATTTCAGGCGAGGCGGGGAGCTGTTTTTT. Translating it yields CASSQDFRRGGELFF.